Each of the 14 T cell receptor beta chains below was sequenced from the same sample in a study of blood T cell repertoires in COVID-19 (dated by TCRdb to between 2020 and 2021). Libraries were constructed by the immunoSEQ multiplex PCR assay. Drawn from immuneACCESS, this table holds only the in-frame rearrangements with V and J called that TCRdb kept. Clones are partly lost; checked studies trace under half to an unresolved V gene and leave the rest unexplained. Counted in this sample were roughly 120,000 clones; about four fifths of them appeared once. Together, the top ten hold 9.5% to 13% of the sample. Sequenced sample: peripheral blood. Source of these receptors: a human donor in a cohort sampled during active COVID-19.

The chain recombines TRBV4-3 with TRBJ2-5; 14 nucleotides align to TRBD2. The length of the CDR3 is 16 residues. V gave up 3 bases and J gave up 5 bases; unmatched junction bases: 5. CDR1 is LGHNA and CDR2 is YSLEER in the germline V gene. The CDR3, as DNA: TGCGCCAGCAGCCAGGCTCGGACTAGCGGGGGGGAGACCCAGTACTTC. Protein: CASSQARTSGGETQYF.

V gene TRBV5-1 combines with J gene TRBJ2-5, with 10 bases matching TRBD2. CDR1 SGHRS and CDR2 YFSETQ come from the germline V gene. The CDR3 is made up of 16 amino acids. V lost 0 bases, J lost 2 bases, and 4 bases stayed unmatched. The CDR3 spells CASSLGGTSEQETQYF. CDR3 coding DNA: TGCGCCAGCAGCTTGGGAGGGACTAGCGAACAAGAGACCCAGTACTTC.

The chain joins TRBV6-5 to TRBJ1-1; D gene uncertain. CDR3 length: 13 residues. Germline CDR1 and CDR2: MNHEY and SVGAGI. V lost 4 bases, J lost 1 base, and 7 bases lay in between. The CDR3, as DNA: TGTGCCAGCAGTTCGAAAGCGAACACTGAAGCTTTCTTT. Its protein product is CASSSKANTEAFF.

V is TRBV4-1 and J is TRBJ2-3, with 11 bases lining up with TRBD2. With 3 bases clipped from V and 3 bases from J, the junction kept 17 bases outside the gene matches. This CDR3 is 20 amino acids long. Per the germline V gene, CDR1 is MGHRA and CDR2 is YSYEKL. Here the CDR3 reads CASSQAGGPLAGGSTDTQYF. CDR3 bases: TGCGCCAGCAGCCAGGCCGGGGGACCCCTAGCGGGGGGTTCAACAGATACGCAGTATTTT.

The V gene is TRBV5-4, the J gene TRBJ2-2, with TRBD1 as a possible D gene (6 bases). Trimming cost V 4 bases and J 0 bases, with 13 bases left between them. The germline V gene encodes CDR1 SGHNT and CDR2 YYREEE (reference sequence). This CDR3 contains 16 residues. The CDR3 is CASSRGWTANTGELFF. CDR3 bases: TGTGCCAGCAGCCGCGGTTGGACAGCGAACACCGGGGAGCTGTTTTTT.

This rearrangement joins TRBV18 to TRBJ2-7, with TRBD2 matching over 7 bases. The CDR3 contains 14 residues. The V and J ends lost 0 bases and 6 bases, in that order; junction bases with no gene match: 5. Per the germline V gene, CDR1 is KGHSH and CDR2 is LQKENI. In DNA form, the CDR3 reads TGTGCCAGCTCACCACCGTCGCGGGAGTTCGAGCAGTACTTC. The encoded protein is CASSPPSREFEQYF.

The chain carries TRBV5-5 and TRBJ1-5, with TRBD1 matching 7 bases. V trimming: 1 base; J trimming: 5 bases; junction bases outside the gene matches: 6. The germline V gene encodes CDR1 SGHKS and CDR2 YYEKEE (reference sequence). The CDR3 contains 15 residues. CDR3: CASSLSEGAHQPQHF. The DNA of the CDR3 is TGTGCCAGCAGCTTGTCTGAGGGGGCCCATCAGCCCCAGCATTTT.

This clone was seen just once. The chain couples TRBV5-1 to TRBJ2-3, with a weak D call TRBD2 (6 bases). This CDR3 comprises 13 residues. With 4 bases removed from V and 4 bases from J, the gap between germline ends came to 10 bases. The germline V gene has CDR1 SGHRS and CDR2 YFSETQ. In DNA form, the CDR3 reads TGCGCCAGCAGCCCAGGAGGGTCAGATACGCAGTATTTT. Translating gives CASSPGGSDTQYF. The full variable domain, completed using reference TRBV5-1 and TRBJ2-3, is KAGVTQTPRYLIKTRGQQVTLSCSPISGHRSVSWYQQTPGQGLQFLFEYFSETQRNKGNFPGRFSGRQFSNSRSEMNVSTLELGDSALYLCASSPGGSDTQYFGPGTRLTVL.

This chain links TRBV2 with TRBJ2-1, with TRBD2 identical over 8 bases. Germline V CDR1 and CDR2: SNHLY, FYNNEI. V shed 3 bases and J 7 bases; nucleotides not matched to a gene: 14. The CDR3 spans 17 residues. CDR3 nucleotides: TGTGCCAGCAGTGAGTCCAGCGGGGGCCCTAAGGCTAATGAGCAGTTCTTC. It encodes CASSESSGGPKANEQFF. Full variable domain (missing parts from reference TRBV2 and TRBJ2-1): EPEVTQTPSHQVTQMGQEVILRCVPISNHLYFYWYRQILGQKVEFLVSFYNNEISEKSEIFDDQFSVERPDGSNFTLKIRSTKLEDSAMYFCASSESSGGPKANEQFFGPGTRLTVL.

The chain employs TRBV6-7 and TRBJ2-3, with 9 nucleotides matching TRBD2. TRBV6-7 is treated as an ORF (open reading frame) with a function not yet certain. The CDR3 covers 21 residues. Trimming removed 2 bases from V and 2 bases from J; junction bases left unmatched: 20. Written as DNA, the CDR3 is TGTGCCAGCAGTTACCCGTCGGAGAGCGGGGGGTCCCAGGCCAACACAGATACGCAGTATTTT. Encoded protein: CASSYPSESGGSQANTDTQYF.

The chain carries TRBV12-2 and TRBJ2-1; TRBD2 is the table's D call, not checked against the DNA. TRBV12-2 is shown as a pseudogene. CDR3 length: 20 residues. The CDR3 protein is CASRLAATSGGAASYNEQFF. The CDR3 DNA sequence: TGTGCAAGTCGCTTAGCCGCGACTAGCGGGGGGGCAGCCTCCTACAATGAGCAGTTCTTC.

CDR3 bases: TGTGCCACCAGTGAACAGTGGGCTACTAACTATGGCTACACCTTC. This sequence encodes CATSEQWATNYGYTF. The V call is TRBV15, the J call TRBJ1-2; D remains ambiguous. The CDR3 extends over 15 amino acids. Trimming cost V 6 bases and J 0 bases, with 14 bases left between them. Germline CDR1 LNHNV, CDR2 YYDKDF (reference sequence).

This clone has a single count. The rearrangement joins TRBV6-5 to TRBJ1-6; no firm D call. The length of the CDR3 is 13 residues. CDR1 and CDR2 from the germline V gene are MNHEY and SVGAGI. The V gene lost 7 bases and the J gene lost 6 bases, with 10 bases spanning the gap. CDR3 residues: CASTRDLNSPLHF. The CDR3 DNA sequence: TGTGCCAGCACCCGGGATCTTAATTCACCCCTCCACTTT.

J is TRBJ1-2 and V is TRBV6-5, with D possibly matching TRBD1 (5 bases). V lost 6 bases, J lost 4 bases, and 12 bases lay in between. Germline-derived CDR1 and CDR2 are MNHEY and SVGAGI. The CDR3 has 13 residues. Written as DNA, the CDR3 is TGTGCCAGCAGAAGGCAGGGAGGCTATGGCTACACCTTC. It translates to CASRRQGGYGYTF.